This record looks at one T cell receptor (beta chain) sequence and its context. Its antigen is as yet unknown. Profiled with immunoSEQ multiplex PCR; TCRdb holds only in-frame clones, not every one. The table shows roughly 1,500,000 clones, with 95% to 99% occurring only once. The sample originates from a study of shared clonotypes between healthy human individuals. Overall study context: Researchers assigned three CD4 naive, three CD4 memory, two CD8 naive and one CD8 memory plate to each donor.

Study-wide points: Generally, estimated richness proved larger in naive subsets than it did in memory subsets. A handful of donors showed sharing of about 4.7% of naive CD4 clonotypes.

The source of this sequence is a young man in good health. Sample: naive CD4+ T cells sorted from blood. Subset: CD45RA+ positively selected.

The CDR3 DNA sequence: TGCAGTGCTAGTCCTGACTATGGCTACACCTTC. This codes for CSASPDYGYTF. The genes are TRBV20-1 and TRBJ1-2; D is ambiguous. The length of the CDR3 is 11 residues. Trimming stripped 3 bases from V and 3 bases from J, with 5 bases between. Germline V gene data show CDR1 as DFQATT and CDR2 as SNEGSKA (reference sequence).